The TCR beta chain described here comes from a study of cytomegalovirus exposure and HLA in healthy donors. Broader study findings: The study labeled 180 or so TCR beta chains cytomegalovirus-associated.

The PCR made use of 60 Vbeta and 13 Jbeta primers. Data came from immunoSEQ multiplex PCR; TCRdb stores just in-frame clones and leaves some out. Its listing shows 150,000 to 200,000 clones. The CDR3 is 15 amino acids. V was pared by 2 bases and J by 0 bases, with 7 bases between. The germline CDR1 and CDR2 sequences are SGHTA and FQGNSA. Remarks on this clone: Its antigen is unknown.

This receptor was obtained from a man between 25 and 39 years old in good health and CMV-seronegative. Sequenced material: PBMCs. The rearrangement uses TRBV7-2 and TRBJ2-2; no clear D gene. This chain's CDR3 is CASSLITANTGELFF. DNA for the CDR3: TGTGCCAGCAGCTTAATCACAGCGAACACCGGGGAGCTGTTTTTT.